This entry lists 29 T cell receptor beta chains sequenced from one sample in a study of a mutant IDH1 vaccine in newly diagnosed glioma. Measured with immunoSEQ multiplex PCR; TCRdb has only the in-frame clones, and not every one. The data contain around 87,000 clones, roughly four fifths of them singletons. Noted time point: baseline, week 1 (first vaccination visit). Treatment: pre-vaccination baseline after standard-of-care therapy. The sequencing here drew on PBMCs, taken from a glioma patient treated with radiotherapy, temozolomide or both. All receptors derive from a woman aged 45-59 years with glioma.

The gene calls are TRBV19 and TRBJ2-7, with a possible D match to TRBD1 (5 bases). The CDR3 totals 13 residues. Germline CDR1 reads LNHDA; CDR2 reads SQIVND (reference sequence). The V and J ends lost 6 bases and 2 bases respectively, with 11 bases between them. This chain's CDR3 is CASSPTATYEQYF. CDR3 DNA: TGTGCCAGTAGCCCGACAGCTACCTACGAGCAGTACTTC.

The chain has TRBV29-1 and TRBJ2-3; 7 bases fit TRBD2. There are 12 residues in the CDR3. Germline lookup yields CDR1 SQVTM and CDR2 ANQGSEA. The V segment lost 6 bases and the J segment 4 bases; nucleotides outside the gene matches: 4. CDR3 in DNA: TGCAGCGTGGCCGCGGGGGCAGATACGCAGTATTTT. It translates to CSVAAGADTQYF.

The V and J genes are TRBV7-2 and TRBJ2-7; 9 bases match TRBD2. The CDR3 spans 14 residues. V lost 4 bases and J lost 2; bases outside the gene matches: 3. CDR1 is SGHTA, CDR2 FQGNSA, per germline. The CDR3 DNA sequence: TGTGCCAGCAGCTCACGCGGGGGGGCCTACGAGCAGTACTTC. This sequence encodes CASSSRGGAYEQYF.

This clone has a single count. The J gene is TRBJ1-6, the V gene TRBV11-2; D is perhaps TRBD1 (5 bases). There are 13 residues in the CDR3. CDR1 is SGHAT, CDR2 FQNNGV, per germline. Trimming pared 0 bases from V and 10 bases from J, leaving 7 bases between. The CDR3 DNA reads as TGTGCCAGCAGCTTAGATGGGGACTCACCCCTCCACTTT. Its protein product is CASSLDGDSPLHF.

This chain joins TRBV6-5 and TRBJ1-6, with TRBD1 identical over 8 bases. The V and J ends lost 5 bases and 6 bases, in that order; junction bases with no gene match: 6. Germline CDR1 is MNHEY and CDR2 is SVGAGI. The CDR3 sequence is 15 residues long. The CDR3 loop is CASSLADRGNSPLHF. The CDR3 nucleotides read TGTGCCAGCAGTCTAGCCGACAGGGGTAATTCACCCCTCCACTTT.

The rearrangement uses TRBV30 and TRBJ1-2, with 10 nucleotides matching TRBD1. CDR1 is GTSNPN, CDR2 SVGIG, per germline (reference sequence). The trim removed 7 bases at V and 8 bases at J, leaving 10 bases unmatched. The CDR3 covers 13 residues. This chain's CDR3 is CAFNHDRGRGYTF. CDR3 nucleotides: TGTGCCTTCAACCACGACAGGGGGCGCGGCTACACCTTC.

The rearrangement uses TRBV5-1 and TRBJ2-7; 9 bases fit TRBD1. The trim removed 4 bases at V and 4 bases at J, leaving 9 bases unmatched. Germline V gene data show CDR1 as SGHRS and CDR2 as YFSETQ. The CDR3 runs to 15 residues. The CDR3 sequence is CASSPRSTGGYEQYF. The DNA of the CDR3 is TGCGCCAGCAGCCCTCGATCGACAGGGGGGTACGAGCAGTACTTC.

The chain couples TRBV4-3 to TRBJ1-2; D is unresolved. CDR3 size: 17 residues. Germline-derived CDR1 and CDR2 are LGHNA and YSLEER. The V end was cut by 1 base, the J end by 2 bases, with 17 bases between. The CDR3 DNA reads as TGCGCCAGCAGCCAAGTTCTCTTCCAGGCGAGAAACTATGGCTACACCTTC. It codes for CASSQVLFQARNYGYTF.

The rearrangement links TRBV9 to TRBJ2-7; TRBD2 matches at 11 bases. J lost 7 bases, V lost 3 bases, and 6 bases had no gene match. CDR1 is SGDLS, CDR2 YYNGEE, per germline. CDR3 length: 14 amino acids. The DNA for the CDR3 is TGTGCCAGCAGCGATAGCGGGGGGGCCGGTGAGCAGTACTTC. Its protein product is CASSDSGGAGEQYF.

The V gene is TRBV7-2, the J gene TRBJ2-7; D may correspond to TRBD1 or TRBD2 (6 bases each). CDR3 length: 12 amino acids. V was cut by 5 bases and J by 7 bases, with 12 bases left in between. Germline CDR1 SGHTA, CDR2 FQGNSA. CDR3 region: CASSAQGREQYF. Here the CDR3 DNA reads TGTGCCAGCAGCGCTCAGGGGAGGGAGCAGTACTTC.

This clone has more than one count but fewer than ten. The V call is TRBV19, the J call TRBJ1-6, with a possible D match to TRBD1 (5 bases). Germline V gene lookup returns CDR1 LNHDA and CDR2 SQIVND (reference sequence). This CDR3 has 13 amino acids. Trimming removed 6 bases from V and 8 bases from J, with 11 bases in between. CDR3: CASRRGIDSPLHF. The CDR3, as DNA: TGTGCCAGTAGGAGGGGTATTGATTCACCCCTCCACTTT.

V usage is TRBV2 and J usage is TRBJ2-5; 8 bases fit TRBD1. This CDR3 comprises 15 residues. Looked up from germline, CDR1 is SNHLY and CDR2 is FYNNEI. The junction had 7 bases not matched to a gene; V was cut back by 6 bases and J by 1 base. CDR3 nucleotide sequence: TGTGCCAGCAGCCGCGACAGGGGAGGCCAAGAGACCCAGTACTTC. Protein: CASSRDRGGQETQYF. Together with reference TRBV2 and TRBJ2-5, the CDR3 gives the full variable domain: EPEVTQTPSHQVTQMGQEVILRCVPISNHLYFYWYRQILGQKVEFLVSFYNNEISEKSEIFDDQFSVERPDGSNFTLKIRSTKLEDSAMYFCASSRDRGGQETQYFGPGTRLLVL.

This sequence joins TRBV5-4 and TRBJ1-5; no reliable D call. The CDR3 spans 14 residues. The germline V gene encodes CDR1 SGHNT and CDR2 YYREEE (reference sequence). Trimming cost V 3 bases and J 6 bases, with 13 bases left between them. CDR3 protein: CASSSGGVTQPQHF. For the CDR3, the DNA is TGTGCCAGCAGCTCCGGCGGGGTTACTCAGCCCCAGCATTTT.

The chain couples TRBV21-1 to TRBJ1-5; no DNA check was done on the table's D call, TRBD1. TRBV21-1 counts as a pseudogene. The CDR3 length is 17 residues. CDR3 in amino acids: CASSRNRATYSNQPQHF. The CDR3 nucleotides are TGTGCCAGCAGCCGGAACAGGGCGACATATAGCAATCAGCCCCAGCATTTT.

CDR3 nucleotide sequence: TGTGCCAGCGCGGGAGACACCTCAGATACGCAGTATTTT. This gives the protein CASAGDTSDTQYF. The rearrangement uses TRBV2 and TRBJ2-3, with TRBD2 matching over 7 bases. V lost 8 bases and J lost 4; bases outside the gene matches: 6. CDR3 length: 13 residues. Germline V gene data show CDR1 as SNHLY and CDR2 as FYNNEI.

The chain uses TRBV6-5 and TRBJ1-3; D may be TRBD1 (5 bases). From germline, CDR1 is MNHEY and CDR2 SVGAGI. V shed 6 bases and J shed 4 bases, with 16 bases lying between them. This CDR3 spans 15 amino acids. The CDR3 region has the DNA TGTGCCAGCAGCCAGCCTGGGGCGGGAGGAAACACCATATATTTT. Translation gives CASSQPGAGGNTIYF.

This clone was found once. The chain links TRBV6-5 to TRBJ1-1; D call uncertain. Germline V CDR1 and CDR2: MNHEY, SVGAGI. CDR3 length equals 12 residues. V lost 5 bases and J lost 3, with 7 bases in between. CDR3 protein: CASSDPYTEAFF. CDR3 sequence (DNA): TGTGCCAGCAGTGACCCTTACACTGAAGCTTTCTTT.

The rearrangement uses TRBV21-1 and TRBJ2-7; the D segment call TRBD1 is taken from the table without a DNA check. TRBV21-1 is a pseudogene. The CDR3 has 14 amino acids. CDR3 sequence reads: CASSPGQGSYEQYF. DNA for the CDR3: TGTGCCAGCAGCCCTGGACAGGGGAGCTACGAGCAGTACTTC.

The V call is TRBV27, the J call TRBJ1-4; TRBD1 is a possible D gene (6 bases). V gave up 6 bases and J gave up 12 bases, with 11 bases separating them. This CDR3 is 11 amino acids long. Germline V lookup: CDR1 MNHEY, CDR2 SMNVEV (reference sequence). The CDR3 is CASRKQGELFF. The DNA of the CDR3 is TGTGCCAGCAGGAAACAGGGAGAACTGTTTTTT. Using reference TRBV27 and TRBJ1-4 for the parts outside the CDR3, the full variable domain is EAQVTQNPRYLITVTGKKLTVTCSQNMNHEYMSWYRQDPGLGLRQIYYSMNVEVTDKGDVPEGYKVSRKEKRNFPLILESPSPNQTSLYFCASRKQGELFFGSGTQLSVL.

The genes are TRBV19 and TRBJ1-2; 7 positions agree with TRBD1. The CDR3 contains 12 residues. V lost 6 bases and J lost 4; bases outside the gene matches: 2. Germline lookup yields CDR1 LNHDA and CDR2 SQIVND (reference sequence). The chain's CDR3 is CASRAGGYGYTF. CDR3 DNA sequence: TGTGCCAGTAGGGCAGGGGGCTATGGCTACACCTTC.

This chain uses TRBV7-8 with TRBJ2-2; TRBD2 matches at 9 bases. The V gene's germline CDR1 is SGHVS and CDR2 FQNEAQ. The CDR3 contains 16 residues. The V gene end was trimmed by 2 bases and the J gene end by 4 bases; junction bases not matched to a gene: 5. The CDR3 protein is CASSLLPRGGTGELFF. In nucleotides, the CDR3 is TGTGCCAGCAGCTTACTTCCGCGGGGGGGCACCGGGGAGCTGTTTTTT.

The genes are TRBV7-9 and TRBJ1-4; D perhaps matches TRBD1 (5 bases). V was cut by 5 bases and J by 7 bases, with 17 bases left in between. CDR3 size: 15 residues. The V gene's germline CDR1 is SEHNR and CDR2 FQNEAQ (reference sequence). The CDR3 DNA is TGTGCCAGCAGCCCCCGGGGGGAGGACGGTGAAAAACTGTTTTTT. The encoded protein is CASSPRGEDGEKLFF.

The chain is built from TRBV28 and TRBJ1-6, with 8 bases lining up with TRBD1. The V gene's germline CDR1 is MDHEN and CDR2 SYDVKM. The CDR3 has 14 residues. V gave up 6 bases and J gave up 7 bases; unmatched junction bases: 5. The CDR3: CASSGGQGNSPLHF. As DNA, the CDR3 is TGTGCCAGCAGCGGAGGACAGGGAAATTCACCCCTCCACTTT.

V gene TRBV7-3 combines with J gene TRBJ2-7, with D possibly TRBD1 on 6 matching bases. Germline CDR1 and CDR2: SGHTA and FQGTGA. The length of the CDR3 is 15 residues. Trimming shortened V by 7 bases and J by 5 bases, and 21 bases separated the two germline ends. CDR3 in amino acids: CASTKIKTGSHEQYF. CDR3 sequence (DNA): TGTGCCAGCACCAAAATTAAAACAGGGTCGCACGAGCAGTACTTC.

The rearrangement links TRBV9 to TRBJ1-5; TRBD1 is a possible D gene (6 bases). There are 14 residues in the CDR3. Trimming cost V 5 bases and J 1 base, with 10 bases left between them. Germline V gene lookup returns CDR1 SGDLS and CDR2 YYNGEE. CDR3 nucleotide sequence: TGTGCCAGCAGTGGAGACAGGAGCAATCAGCCCCAGCATTTT. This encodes CASSGDRSNQPQHF.

As DNA, the CDR3 is TGTGCCAGCAGAGCCGGGACAGGTGACAATCAGCCCCAGCATTTT. Protein: CASRAGTGDNQPQHF. The rearrangement links TRBV27 to TRBJ1-5, with 8 positions matching TRBD1. Germline V CDR1 and CDR2: MNHEY, SMNVEV (reference sequence). With V trimmed by 6 bases and J by 3 bases, 7 bases remained unmatched. The CDR3 covers 15 residues.

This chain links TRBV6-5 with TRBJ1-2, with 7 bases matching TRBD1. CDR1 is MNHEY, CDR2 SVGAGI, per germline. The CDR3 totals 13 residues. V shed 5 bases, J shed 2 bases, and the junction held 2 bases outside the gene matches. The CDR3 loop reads CASSGGQNYGYTF. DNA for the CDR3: TGTGCCAGCAGTGGGGGACAGAACTATGGCTACACCTTC.

The CDR3 loop is CASSFDGGESDTQYF. In DNA form, the CDR3 reads TGTGCCAGCAGCTTTGACGGGGGCGAATCAGATACGCAGTATTTT. The chain employs TRBV7-6 and TRBJ2-3; either TRBD1 or TRBD2 may supply D (6 bases each). Germline V gene sequence: CDR1 SGHVS, CDR2 FNYEAQ. V was trimmed by 3 bases and J by 4 bases, leaving 14 bases between them. The CDR3 extends over 15 amino acids.

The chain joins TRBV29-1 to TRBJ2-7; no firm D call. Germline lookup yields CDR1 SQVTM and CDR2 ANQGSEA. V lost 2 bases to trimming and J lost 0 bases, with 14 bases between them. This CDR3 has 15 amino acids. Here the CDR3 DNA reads TGCAGCGTTGAATGGGGTCAGTCTGACTCCTACGAGCAGTACTTC. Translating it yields CSVEWGQSDSYEQYF.